This paragraph reports one TCR beta chain. It is unclear where the CDR3 begins or ends on the DNA, so no DNA is shown, and the CDR3 is as TCRdb lists it. Measured with immunoSEQ multiplex PCR; TCRdb has only the in-frame clones, and not every one. The sample holds about 38,000 clones, roughly 90% seen once. The CDR3 is made up of 16 amino acids, end residues included. Germline CDR1 and CDR2: SQVTM and ANQGSEA. The sample comes from a study of OX40 agonist ivuxolimab in advanced cancers. This specimen was CD4+ or CD8+ T cells sorted from blood, taken in a trial of the OX40 agonist ivuxolimab. This sequence joins TRBV29-1 and TRBJ2-2; TRBD2 was called by the table and not checked on the DNA. The source is an adult with an advanced solid tumor such as melanoma, head and neck, liver or kidney cancer. The chain's CDR3 is CSVVGQGTIGHRGAVF.